This TCR beta chain was obtained from a study of T cells after yellow fever vaccination. Study-wide findings and caveats: Peak timing came faster in the weaker secondary response, day 5 versus 15. The CD4 compartment and the CD8 compartment contained a small share of clonotypes in common.

This clonotype appeared many times. Its antigen is unidentified. Template-switching 5'RACE yielded the TCR cDNA; a universal primer site and UMIs were added in the process. One entry per CDR3 protein, called by TCRdb with MiXCR from the 5' RACE reads. The sample lists a few hundred thousand distinct CDR3 sequences, 8.7% occurring once. The clonotype was recovered from a man aged 18 to 29 who received the YFV17D yellow fever vaccine. The sample was PBMCs, taken on the day of the first yellow fever vaccination.

CDR3 bases: TGTGCCACCAGTGACGAGAGACCTTACAATGAGCAGTTCTTC. It specifies CATSDERPYNEQFF. This chain connects TRBV24-1 to TRBJ2-1, with D uncertain. In germline, CDR1 is KGHDR, CDR2 SFDVKD. CDR3 length equals 14 residues. Trimming stripped 4 bases from V and 4 bases from J, with 10 bases between.